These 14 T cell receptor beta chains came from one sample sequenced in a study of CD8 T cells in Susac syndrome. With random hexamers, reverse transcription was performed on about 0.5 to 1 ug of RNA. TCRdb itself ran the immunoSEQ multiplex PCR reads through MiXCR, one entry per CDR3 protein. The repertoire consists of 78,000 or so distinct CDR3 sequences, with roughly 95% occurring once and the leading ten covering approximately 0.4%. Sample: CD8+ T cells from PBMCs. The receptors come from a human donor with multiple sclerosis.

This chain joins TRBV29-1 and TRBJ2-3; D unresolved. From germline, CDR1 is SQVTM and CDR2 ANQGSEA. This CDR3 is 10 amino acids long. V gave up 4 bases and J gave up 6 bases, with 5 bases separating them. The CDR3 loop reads CSVGMDTQYF. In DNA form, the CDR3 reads TGCAGCGTTGGGATGGATACGCAGTATTTT.

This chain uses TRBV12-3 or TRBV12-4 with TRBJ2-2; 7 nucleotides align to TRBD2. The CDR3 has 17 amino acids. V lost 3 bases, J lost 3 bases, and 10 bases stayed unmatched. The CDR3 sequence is CASSFEPQRGYTGELFF. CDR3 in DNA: TGTGCCAGCAGTTTCGAGCCCCAGCGGGGTTACACCGGGGAGCTGTTTTTT.

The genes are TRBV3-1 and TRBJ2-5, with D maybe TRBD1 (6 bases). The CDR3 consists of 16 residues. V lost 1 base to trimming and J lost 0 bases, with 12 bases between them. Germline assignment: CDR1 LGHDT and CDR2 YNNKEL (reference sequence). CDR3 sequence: CASSQAATGNQETQYF. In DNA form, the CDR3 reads TGTGCCAGCAGCCAAGCCGCCACAGGGAACCAAGAGACCCAGTACTTC.

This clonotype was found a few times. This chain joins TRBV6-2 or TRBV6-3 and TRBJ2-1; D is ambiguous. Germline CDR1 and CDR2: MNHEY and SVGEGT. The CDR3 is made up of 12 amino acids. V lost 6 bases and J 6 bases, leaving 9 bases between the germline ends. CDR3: CASSQVSNEQFF. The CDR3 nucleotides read TGTGCCAGCAGCCAAGTAAGCAATGAGCAGTTCTTC.

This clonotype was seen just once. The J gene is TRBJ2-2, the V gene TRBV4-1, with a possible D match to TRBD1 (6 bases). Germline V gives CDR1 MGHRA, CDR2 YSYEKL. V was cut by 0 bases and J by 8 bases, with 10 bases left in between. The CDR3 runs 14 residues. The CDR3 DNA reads TGCGCCAGCAGCCAAGACAGGGGCGCTGGGGAGCTGTTTTTT. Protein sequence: CASSQDRGAGELFF.

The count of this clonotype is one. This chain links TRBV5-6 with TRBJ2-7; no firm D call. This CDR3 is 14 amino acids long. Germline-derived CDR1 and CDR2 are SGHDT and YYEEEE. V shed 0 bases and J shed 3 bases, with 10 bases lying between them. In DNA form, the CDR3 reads TGTGCCAGCAGCTTGGGCCAGGCAAACTACGAGCAGTACTTC. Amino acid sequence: CASSLGQANYEQYF.

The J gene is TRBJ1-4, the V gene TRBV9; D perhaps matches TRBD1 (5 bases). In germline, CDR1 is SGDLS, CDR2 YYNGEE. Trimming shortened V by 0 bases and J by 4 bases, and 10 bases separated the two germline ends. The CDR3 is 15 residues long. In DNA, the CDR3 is TGTGCCAGCAGCGTAGGTGACAGCGGTAATGAAAAACTGTTTTTT. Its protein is CASSVGDSGNEKLFF.

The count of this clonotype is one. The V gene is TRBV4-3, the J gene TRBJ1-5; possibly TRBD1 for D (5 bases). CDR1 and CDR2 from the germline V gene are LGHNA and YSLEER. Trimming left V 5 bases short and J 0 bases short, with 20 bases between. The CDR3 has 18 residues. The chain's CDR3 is CASSEEGPSPYSNQPQHF. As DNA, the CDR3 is TGCGCCAGCAGCGAGGAGGGACCGTCACCCTATAGCAATCAGCCCCAGCATTTT.

The CDR3 reads CASSPRSPGELFF. In DNA, the CDR3 is TGTGCCAGCAGCCCCAGAAGTCCCGGGGAGCTGTTTTTT. The chain carries TRBV3-1 and TRBJ2-2; D gene uncertain. Germline V gives CDR1 LGHDT, CDR2 YNNKEL (reference sequence). Trimming took off 4 bases at V and 6 bases at J, with 9 bases between the two ends. The CDR3 runs 13 residues.

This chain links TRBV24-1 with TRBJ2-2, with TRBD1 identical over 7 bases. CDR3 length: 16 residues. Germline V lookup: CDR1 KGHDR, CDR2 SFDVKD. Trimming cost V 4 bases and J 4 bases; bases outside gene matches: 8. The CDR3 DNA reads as TGTGCCACCAGTGACCCTCGACAGGGATTCACCGGGGAGCTGTTTTTT. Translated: CATSDPRQGFTGELFF.

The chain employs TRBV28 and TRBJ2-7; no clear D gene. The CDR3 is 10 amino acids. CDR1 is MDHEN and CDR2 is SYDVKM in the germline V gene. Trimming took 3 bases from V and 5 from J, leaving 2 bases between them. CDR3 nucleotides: TGTGCCAGCAGTTTCGACGAGCAGTACTTC. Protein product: CASSFDEQYF.

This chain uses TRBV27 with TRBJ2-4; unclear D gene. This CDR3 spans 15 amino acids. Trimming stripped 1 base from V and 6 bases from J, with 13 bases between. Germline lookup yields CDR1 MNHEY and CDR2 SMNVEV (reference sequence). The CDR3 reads CASSLLPAIGNIQYF. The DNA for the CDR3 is TGTGCCAGCAGTTTATTGCCAGCGATCGGAAACATTCAGTACTTC.

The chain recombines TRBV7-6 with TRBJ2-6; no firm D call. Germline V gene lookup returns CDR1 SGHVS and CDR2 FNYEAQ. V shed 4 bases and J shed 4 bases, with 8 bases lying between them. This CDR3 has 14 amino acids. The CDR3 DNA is TGTGCCAGCAGCTCCCTCGCCGGGGCCAACGTCCTGACTTTC. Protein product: CASSSLAGANVLTF.

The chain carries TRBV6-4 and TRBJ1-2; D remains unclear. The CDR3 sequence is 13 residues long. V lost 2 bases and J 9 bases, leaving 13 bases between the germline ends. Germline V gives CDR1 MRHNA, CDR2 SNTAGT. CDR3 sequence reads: CASSDDRRASYTF. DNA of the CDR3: TGTGCCAGCAGTGACGATAGGAGGGCTAGCTACACCTTC.